This T cell receptor (beta chain) was retrieved from a study of T cell responses to AZD1222 COVID-19 vaccine. V was pared by 8 bases and J by 3 bases, with 15 bases between. Germline values: CDR1 KGHSH, CDR2 LQKENI. The CDR3 has 14 residues. Findings and caveats of the study: Baseline serostatus was positive in only a handful of AZD1222 recipients. Repertoires were obtained solely post-peak T cell response. Possibly, clonal diversity was underestimated; donors were largely white British and included more females. CD4 TCRs linked to vaccination spanned spike, dominating at 160-218 and 743-854.

Sequenced by immunoSEQ multiplex PCR; TCRdb stores in-frame clones only, minus some. The table includes under 200,000 clones, approximately 90% detected once. About this clone: Its specificity is not known.

Here the sequenced sample was peripheral blood, taken 28 days after the second dose of the MenACWY control vaccine. V is TRBV18 and J is TRBJ2-3; TRBD1 is a possible D gene (6 bases). The sequence came from an adult who received the MenACWY meningococcal vaccine as a control. The CDR3 here is CASTARQETDTQYF. The CDR3 region has the DNA TGTGCCAGCACCGCTAGACAGGAGACAGATACGCAGTATTTT.